Sequencing of this TCR beta chain was carried out in a study of response to subunit inactivated influenza vaccine. The sample holds a few counts of this clonotype. The antigen is unknown. Study-wide results and limits: The authors proposed limited new T cell recruitment per seasonal influenza vaccination.

V gave up 0 bases and J gave up 6 bases, with 12 bases separating them. CDR3 length: 15 residues. CDR1 is MGHRA, CDR2 YSYEKL, per germline. In TCRdb, the RT-PCR reads were re-called with MiXCR into one record per CDR3 protein. Of around 540,000 distinct CDR3 sequences listed, approximately 12% are singletons. The TCR sequence derives from a man aged 45-65 years who received an inactivated influenza vaccine. This specimen was PBMCs from blood, taken on the day of vaccination. The J gene is TRBJ1-5, the V gene TRBV4-1; weak D call: TRBD1 (5 bases). Here the CDR3 DNA reads TGCGCCAGCAGCCAAGATTCCGGGGGAGGTCAGCCCCAGCATTTT. Amino acids: CASSQDSGGGQPQHF.